The clone carrying this TCR beta chain showed up just once. The germline V gene encodes CDR1 SGHDT and CDR2 YYEEEE. The CDR3 covers 14 residues. V lost 1 base and J lost 1, with 6 bases in between. The data derive from a study of technical replicates of blood from a few donors. Assay: immunoSEQ multiplex PCR; the TCRdb copy retains only in-frame clones and omits some. The table shows roughly 65,000 clones, with approximately 89% occurring only once. This receptor was taken from a human donor in good health. Some clones in this sample may be carry-over from other donors' samples. This chain links TRBV5-6 with TRBJ2-4; D not certain. Sequencing was performed on PBMCs. The CDR3 loop reads CASSLFGAKNIQYF. For the CDR3, the DNA is TGTGCCAGCAGCTTGTTTGGCGCCAAAAACATTCAGTACTTC.